One T cell receptor (beta chain) is described in this entry. Its target is not known. Libraries were prepared by immunoSEQ multiplex PCR; TCRdb keeps only in-frame clonotypes and omits some of them. The sample shows fewer than 400,000 clones, around 90% of them seen only once. The CDR3 runs 14 residues. Trimming took off 1 base at V and 4 bases at J, with 9 bases between the two ends. CDR1 SGHNT and CDR2 YENEEA come from the germline V gene. These data belong to a study of cytomegalovirus exposure and HLA in healthy donors. Regarding the study as a whole: Most TCR sequences showed up rarely, but some public TCRs showed up in many donors.

The V gene is TRBV11-3, the J gene TRBJ2-3; possible D gene TRBD1, 6 bases. Sequencing input: PBMCs. This sequence originates from a man aged 30 to 45 in good health and CMV-seronegative. CDR3 sequence: CASSLGQDADTQYF. Here the CDR3 DNA reads TGTGCCAGCAGCTTAGGACAGGACGCAGATACGCAGTATTTT. The full variable domain, completed using reference TRBV11-3 and TRBJ2-3, is EAGVVQSPRYKIIEKKQPVAFWCNPISGHNTLYWYLQNLGQGPELLIRYENEEAVDDSQLPKDRFSAERLKGVDSTLKIQPAELGDSAVYLCASSLGQDADTQYFGPGTRLTVL.